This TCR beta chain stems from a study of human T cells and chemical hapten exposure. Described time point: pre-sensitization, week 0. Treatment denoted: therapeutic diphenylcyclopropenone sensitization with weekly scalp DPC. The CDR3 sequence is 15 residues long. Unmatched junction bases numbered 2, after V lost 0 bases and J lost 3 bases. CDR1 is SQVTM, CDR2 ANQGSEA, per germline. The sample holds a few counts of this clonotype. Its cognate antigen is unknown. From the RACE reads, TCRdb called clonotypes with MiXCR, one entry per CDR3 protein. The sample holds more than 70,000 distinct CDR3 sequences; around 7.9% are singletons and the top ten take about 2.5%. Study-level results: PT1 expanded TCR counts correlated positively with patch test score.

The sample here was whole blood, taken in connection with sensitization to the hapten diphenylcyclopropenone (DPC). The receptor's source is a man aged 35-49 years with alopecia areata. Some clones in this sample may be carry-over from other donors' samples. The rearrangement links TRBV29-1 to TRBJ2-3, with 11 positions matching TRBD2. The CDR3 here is CSVEEASGRTDTQYF. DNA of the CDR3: TGCAGCGTTGAAGAGGCTAGCGGGAGGACAGATACGCAGTATTTT.